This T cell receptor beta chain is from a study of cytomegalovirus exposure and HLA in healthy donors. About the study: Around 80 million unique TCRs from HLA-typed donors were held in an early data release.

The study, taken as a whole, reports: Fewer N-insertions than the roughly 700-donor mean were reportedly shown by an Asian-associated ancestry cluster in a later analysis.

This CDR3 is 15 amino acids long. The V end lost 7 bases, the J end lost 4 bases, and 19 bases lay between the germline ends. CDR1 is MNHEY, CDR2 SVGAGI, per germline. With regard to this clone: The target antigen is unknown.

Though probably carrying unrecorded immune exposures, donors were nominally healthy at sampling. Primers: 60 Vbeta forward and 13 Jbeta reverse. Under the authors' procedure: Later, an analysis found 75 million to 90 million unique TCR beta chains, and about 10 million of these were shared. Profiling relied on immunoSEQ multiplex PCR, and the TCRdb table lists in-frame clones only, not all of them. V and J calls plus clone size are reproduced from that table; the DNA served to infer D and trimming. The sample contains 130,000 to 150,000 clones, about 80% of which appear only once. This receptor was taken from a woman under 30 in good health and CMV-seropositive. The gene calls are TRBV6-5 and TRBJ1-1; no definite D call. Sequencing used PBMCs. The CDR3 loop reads CASNTLIKGSTEAFF. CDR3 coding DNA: TGTGCCAGCAATACCCTTATTAAAGGGAGCACTGAAGCTTTCTTT.